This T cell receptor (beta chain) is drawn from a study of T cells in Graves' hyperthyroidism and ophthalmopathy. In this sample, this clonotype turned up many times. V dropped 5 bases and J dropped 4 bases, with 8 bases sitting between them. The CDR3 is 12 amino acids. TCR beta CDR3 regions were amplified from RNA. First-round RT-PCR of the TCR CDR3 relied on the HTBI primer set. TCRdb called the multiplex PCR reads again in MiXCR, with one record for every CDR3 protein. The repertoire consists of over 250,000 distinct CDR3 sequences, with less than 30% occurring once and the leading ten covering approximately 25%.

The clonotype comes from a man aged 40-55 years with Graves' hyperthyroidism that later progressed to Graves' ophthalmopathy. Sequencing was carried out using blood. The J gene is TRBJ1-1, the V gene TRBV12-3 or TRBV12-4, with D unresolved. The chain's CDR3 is CASSQEGTEAFF. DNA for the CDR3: TGTGCCAGCAGTCAGGAGGGCACTGAAGCTTTCTTT.